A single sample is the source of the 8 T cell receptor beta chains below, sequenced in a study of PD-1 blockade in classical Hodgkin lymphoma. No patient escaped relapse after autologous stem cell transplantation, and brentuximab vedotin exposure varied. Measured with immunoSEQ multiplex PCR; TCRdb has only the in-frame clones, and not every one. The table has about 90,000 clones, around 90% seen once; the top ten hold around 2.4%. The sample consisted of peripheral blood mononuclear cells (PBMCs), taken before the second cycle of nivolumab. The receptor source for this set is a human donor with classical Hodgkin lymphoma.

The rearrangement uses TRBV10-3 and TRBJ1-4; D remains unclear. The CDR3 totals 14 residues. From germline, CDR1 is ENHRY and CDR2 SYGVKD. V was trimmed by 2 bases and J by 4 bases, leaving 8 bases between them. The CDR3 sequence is CAISESAGNEKLFF. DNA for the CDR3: TGTGCCATCAGTGAGAGTGCTGGTAATGAAAAACTGTTTTTT.

CDR3 bases: TGTGCCAGTAGTATTCGGACAGGGGTCGGGACTGAAGCTTTCTTT. Residues: CASSIRTGVGTEAFF. This rearrangement joins TRBV19 to TRBJ1-1, with 9 bases aligning to TRBD1. J gave up 5 bases and V 3 bases, and 7 bases lay outside the gene matches. This CDR3 is built from 15 residues. Germline CDR1 is LNHDA and CDR2 is SQIVND (reference sequence).

CDR3 in amino acids: CASSPTVGAGELFF. Written as DNA, the CDR3 is TGCGCCAGCAGCCCGACTGTAGGGGCTGGGGAGCTGTTTTTT. The chain carries TRBV4-1 and TRBJ2-2; tentatively, D is TRBD1 (5 bases). Germline-derived CDR1 and CDR2 are MGHRA and YSYEKL. CDR3 length equals 14 residues. The V end lost 4 bases, the J end lost 8 bases, and 14 bases lay between the germline ends.

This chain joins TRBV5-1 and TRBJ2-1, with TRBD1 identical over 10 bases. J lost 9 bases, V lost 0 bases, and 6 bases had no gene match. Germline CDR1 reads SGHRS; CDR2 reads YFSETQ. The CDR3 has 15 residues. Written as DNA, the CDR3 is TGCGCCAGCAGCTTGGGAGGACAGGGGGTTTTTGAGCAGTTCTTC. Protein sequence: CASSLGGQGVFEQFF. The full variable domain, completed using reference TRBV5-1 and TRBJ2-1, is KAGVTQTPRYLIKTRGQQVTLSCSPISGHRSVSWYQQTPGQGLQFLFEYFSETQRNKGNFPGRFSGRQFSNSRSEMNVSTLELGDSALYLCASSLGGQGVFEQFFGPGTRLTVL.

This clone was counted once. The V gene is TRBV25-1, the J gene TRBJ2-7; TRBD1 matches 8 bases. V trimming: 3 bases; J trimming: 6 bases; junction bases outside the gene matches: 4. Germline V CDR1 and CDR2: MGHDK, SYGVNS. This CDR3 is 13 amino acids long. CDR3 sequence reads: CASSEGQVSEQYF. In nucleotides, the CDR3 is TGTGCCAGCAGTGAGGGACAGGTTAGCGAGCAGTACTTC.

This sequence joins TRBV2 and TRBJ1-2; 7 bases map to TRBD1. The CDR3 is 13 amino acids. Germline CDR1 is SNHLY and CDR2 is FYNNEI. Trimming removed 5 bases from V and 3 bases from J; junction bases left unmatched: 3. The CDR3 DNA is TGTGCCAGCAGTAACAGGGGCGACTATGGCTACACCTTC. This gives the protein CASSNRGDYGYTF. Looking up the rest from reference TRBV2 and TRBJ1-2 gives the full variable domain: EPEVTQTPSHQVTQMGQEVILRCVPISNHLYFYWYRQILGQKVEFLVSFYNNEISEKSEIFDDQFSVERPDGSNFTLKIRSTKLEDSAMYFCASSNRGDYGYTFGSGTRLTVV.

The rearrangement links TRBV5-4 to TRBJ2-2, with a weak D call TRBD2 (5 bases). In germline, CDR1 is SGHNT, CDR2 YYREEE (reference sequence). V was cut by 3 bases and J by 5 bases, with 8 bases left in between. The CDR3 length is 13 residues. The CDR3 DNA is TGTGCCAGCAGCTCCGGGATTACCGGGGAGCTGTTTTTT. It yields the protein CASSSGITGELFF. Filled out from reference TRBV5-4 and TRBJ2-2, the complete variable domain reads ETGVTQSPTHLIKTRGQQVTLRCSSQSGHNTVSWYQQALGQGPQFIFQYYREEENGRGNFPPRFSGLQFPNYSSELNVNALELDDSALYLCASSSGITGELFFGEGSRLTVL.

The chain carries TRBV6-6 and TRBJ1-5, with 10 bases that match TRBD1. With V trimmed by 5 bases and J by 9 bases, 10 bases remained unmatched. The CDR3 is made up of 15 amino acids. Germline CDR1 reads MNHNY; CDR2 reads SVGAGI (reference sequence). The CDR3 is CASSQQDRGKVPQHF. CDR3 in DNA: TGTGCCAGCAGTCAACAGGACAGGGGGAAAGTGCCCCAGCATTTT.